The 6 T cell receptor beta chains presented below share a single source sample, sequenced in a study of CD8+CD57+ T cells in acquired aplastic anemia. The sequenced patients had an expansion of CD8+CD57+ cells seen by flow cytometry. Genomic DNA served as template for TCR beta VDJ and CDR3 profiling. Using its own MiXCR run on the reads, TCRdb lists one record per CDR3 protein. The sample has 160,000 or so distinct CDR3 sequences, around 48% seen once; the top ten hold approximately 3%. Sequencing used sorted CD4+, CD8+, or CD8+CD57+ T cells (not recorded which) from PBMCs. The receptor set was obtained from a human donor with aplastic anemia.

The chain carries TRBV24-1 and TRBJ2-5; either TRBD1 or TRBD2 may fit D (5 bases each). Germline CDR1 KGHDR, CDR2 SFDVKD. Trimming took 9 bases from V and 4 from J, leaving 17 bases between them. The CDR3 loop spans 14 amino acids. CDR3 amino acids: CATLRDGVLETQYF. The CDR3, as DNA: TGTGCCACCCTGAGGGACGGCGTATTAGAGACCCAGTACTTC.

This clonotype has a count of ten or more. The rearrangement uses TRBV5-1 and TRBJ2-1; TRBD1 matches at 7 bases. V dropped 0 bases and J dropped 5; count of bases not matched to a gene: 2. In germline, CDR1 is SGHRS, CDR2 YFSETQ. CDR3 length: 14 residues. CDR3 bases: TGCGCCAGCAGCTTGGACAGGGGAAACAATGAGCAGTTCTTC. Translation: CASSLDRGNNEQFF.

This rearrangement joins TRBV2 to TRBJ2-5; D perhaps matches TRBD2 (6 bases). The V end lost 4 bases, the J end lost 0 bases, and 12 bases lay between the germline ends. The CDR3 is made up of 15 amino acids. Germline CDR1 is SNHLY and CDR2 is FYNNEI. The CDR3 reads CASSVDRGNQETQYF. The CDR3 DNA reads as TGTGCCAGCAGTGTAGATCGCGGGAACCAAGAGACCCAGTACTTC.

This clonotype occurred a few times. The rearrangement links TRBV27 to TRBJ1-6; unclear D gene. This CDR3 contains 19 residues. Germline lookup yields CDR1 MNHEY and CDR2 SMNVEV (reference sequence). V was pared by 0 bases and J by 0 bases, with 15 bases between. The CDR3 sequence is CASSLSGRRLSSYNSPLHF. CDR3 DNA: TGTGCCAGCAGTTTATCGGGAAGGAGGTTAAGCTCCTATAATTCACCCCTCCACTTT.

This chain connects TRBV20-1 to TRBJ2-7; D possibly corresponds to TRBD2 (7 bases). The CDR3 is made up of 19 amino acids. Germline V gene sequence: CDR1 DFQATT, CDR2 SNEGSKA (reference sequence). Trimming shortened V by 0 bases and J by 0 bases, and 24 bases separated the two germline ends. CDR3: CSARDLTRAGGGDSYEQYF. The CDR3 nucleotides are TGCAGTGCTAGAGATCTTACAAGGGCGGGCGGGGGCGACTCCTACGAGCAGTACTTC.

In this sample, this clonotype turned up a few times. The CDR3 region has the DNA TGTGCCAGCAGCTTAGTAGGACTAGCTGGGAACATTCAGTACTTC. This codes for CASSLVGLAGNIQYF. The chain links TRBV11-2 to TRBJ2-4; 8 bases are a match to TRBD2. Germline lookup yields CDR1 SGHAT and CDR2 FQNNGV. The V gene end was trimmed by 1 base and the J gene end by 7 bases; junction bases not matched to a gene: 6. There are 15 residues in the CDR3. Drawing the rest from reference TRBV11-2 and TRBJ2-4, the complete variable domain is EAGVAQSPRYKIIEKRQSVAFWCNPISGHATLYWYQQILGQGPKLLIQFQNNGVVDDSQLPKDRFSAERLKGVDSTLKIQPAKLEDSAVYLCASSLVGLAGNIQYFGAGTRLSVL.